This T cell receptor beta chain was retrieved from a study of T cell responses to AZD1222 COVID-19 vaccine. Using immunoSEQ multiplex PCR, the repertoire was profiled, and TCRdb retains in-frame clones only, with some absent. The repertoire holds about 150,000 clones, with 80% to 90% as singletons. From germline, CDR1 is LNHDA and CDR2 SQIVND (reference sequence). V shed 10 bases and J shed 3 bases, with 7 bases lying between them. CDR3 length equals 11 residues. The input for sequencing was peripheral blood, taken on day 0 of AZD1222 vaccination. V gene TRBV19 combines with J gene TRBJ2-1; D gene unclear. This TCR was recovered from an adult in good health. The CDR3 region has the DNA TGTGCCACCCAAATCTACAATGAGCAGTTCTTC. Translating gives CATQIYNEQFF.